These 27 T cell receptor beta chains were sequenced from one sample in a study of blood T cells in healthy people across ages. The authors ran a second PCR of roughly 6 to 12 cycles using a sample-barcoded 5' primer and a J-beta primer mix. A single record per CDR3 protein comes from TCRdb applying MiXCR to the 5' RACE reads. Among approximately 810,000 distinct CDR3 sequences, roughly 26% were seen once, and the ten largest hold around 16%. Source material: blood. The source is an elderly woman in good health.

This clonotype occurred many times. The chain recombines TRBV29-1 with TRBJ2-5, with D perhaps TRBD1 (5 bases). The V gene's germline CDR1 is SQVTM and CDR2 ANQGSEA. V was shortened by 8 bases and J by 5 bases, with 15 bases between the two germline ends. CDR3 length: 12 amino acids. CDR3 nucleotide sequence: TGCAGCATTCGGACAATGGGGGAGACCCAGTACTTC. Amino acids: CSIRTMGETQYF.

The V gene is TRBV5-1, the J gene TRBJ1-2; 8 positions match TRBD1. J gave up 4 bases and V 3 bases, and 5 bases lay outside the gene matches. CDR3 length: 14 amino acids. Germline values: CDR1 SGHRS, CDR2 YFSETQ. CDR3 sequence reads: CASSWGGTGYGYTF. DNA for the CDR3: TGCGCCAGCAGCTGGGGAGGGACAGGCTATGGCTACACCTTC.

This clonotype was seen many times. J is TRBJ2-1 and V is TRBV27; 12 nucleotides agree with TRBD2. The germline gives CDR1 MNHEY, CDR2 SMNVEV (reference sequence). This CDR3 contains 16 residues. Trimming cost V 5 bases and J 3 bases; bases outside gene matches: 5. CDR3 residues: CASSPSGGGYYNEQFF. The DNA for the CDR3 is TGTGCCAGCAGTCCTAGCGGGGGGGGCTACTACAATGAGCAGTTCTTC.

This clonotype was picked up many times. CDR3 region: CASSSSGSFPYEQYF. CDR3 nucleotides: TGTGCCAGCAGCTCGTCCGGCAGTTTCCCCTACGAGCAGTACTTC. This chain connects TRBV5-4 to TRBJ2-7; D is unresolved. This CDR3 contains 15 residues. The V end was cut by 3 bases, the J end by 2 bases, with 15 bases between. CDR1 is SGHNT, CDR2 YYREEE, per germline (reference sequence).

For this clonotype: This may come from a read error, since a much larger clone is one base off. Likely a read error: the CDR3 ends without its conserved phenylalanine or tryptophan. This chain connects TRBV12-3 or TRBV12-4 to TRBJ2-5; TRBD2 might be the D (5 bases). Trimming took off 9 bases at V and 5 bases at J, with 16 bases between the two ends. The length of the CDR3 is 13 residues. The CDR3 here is CASGMGGEETQYV. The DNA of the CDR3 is TGTGCCAGTGGGATGGGTGGGGAGGAGACCCAGTACGTC.

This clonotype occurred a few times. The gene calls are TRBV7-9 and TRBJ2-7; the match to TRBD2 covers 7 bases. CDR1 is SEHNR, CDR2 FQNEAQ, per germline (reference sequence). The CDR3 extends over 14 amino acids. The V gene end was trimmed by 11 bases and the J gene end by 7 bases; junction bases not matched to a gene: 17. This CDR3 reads CAGGSSGSYNEQYF. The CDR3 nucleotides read TGTGCCGGGGGGTCTAGCGGCTCCTACAATGAGCAGTACTTC.

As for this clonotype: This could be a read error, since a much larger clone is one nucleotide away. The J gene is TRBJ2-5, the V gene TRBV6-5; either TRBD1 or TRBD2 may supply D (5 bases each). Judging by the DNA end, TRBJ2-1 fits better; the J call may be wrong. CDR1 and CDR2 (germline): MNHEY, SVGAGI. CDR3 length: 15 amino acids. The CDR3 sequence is CASRTPGRHQETQFF. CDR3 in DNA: TGTGCCAGCAGAACTCCGGGACGCCACCAAGAGACCCAGTTCTTC.

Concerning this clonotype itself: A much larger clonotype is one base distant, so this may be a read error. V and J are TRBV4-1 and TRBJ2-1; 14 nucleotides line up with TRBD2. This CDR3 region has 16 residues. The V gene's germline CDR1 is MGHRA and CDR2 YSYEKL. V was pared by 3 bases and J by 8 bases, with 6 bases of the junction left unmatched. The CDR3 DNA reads TGCGCCAGCAGCCAGGTGACTAGCGGGGGGGCACATGAGCAGTTCTTC. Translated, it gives CASSQVTSGGAHEQFF.

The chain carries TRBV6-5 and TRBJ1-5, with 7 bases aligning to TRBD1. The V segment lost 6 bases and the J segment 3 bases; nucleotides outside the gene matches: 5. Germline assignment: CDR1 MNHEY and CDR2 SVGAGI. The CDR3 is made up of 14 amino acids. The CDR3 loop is CASRADRLNQPQHF. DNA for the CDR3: TGTGCCAGCAGGGCGGACAGGCTCAATCAGCCCCAGCATTTT.

As DNA, the CDR3 is TGTGCCAGCTCACCGGGACAGGGTCATGTTGCGCAGTATTTT. Translation gives CASSPGQGHVAQYF. This chain links TRBV18 with TRBJ2-3; 9 positions agree with TRBD1. Looked up from germline, CDR1 is KGHSH and CDR2 is LQKENI. This CDR3 contains 14 residues. The J segment lost 10 bases and the V segment lost 3 bases, leaving 8 bases of the junction unmatched. Full variable domain (rest looked up from reference TRBV18 and TRBJ2-3): NAGVMQNPRHLVRRRGQEARLRCSPMKGHSHVYWYRQLPEEGLKFMVYLQKENIIDESGMPKERFSAEFPKEGPSILRIQQVVRGDSAAYFCASSPGQGHVAQYFGPGTRLTVL.

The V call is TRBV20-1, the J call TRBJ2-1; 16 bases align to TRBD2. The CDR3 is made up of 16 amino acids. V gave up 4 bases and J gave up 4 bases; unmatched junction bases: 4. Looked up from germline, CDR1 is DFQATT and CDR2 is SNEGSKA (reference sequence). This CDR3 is CSATGLAGGLYNEQFF. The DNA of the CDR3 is TGCAGTGCTACGGGACTAGCGGGGGGGCTGTACAATGAGCAGTTCTTC.

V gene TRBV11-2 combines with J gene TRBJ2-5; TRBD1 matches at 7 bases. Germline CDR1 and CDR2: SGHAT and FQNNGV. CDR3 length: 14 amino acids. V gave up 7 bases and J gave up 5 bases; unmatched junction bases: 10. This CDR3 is CASTRTRGRETQYF. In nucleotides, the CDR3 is TGTGCCAGCACCCGGACAAGGGGGCGGGAGACCCAGTACTTC.

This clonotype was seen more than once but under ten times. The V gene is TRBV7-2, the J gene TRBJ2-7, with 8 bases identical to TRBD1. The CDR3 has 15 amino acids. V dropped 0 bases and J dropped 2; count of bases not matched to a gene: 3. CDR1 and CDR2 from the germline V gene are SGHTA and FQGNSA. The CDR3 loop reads CASSLAGTGPYEQYF. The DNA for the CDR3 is TGTGCCAGCAGCTTAGCAGGGACAGGTCCCTACGAGCAGTACTTC. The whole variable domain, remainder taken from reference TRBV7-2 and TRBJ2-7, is GAGVSQSPSNKVTEKGKDVELRCDPISGHTALYWYRQSLGQGLEFLIYFQGNSAPDKSGLPSDRFSAERTGGSVSTLTIQRTQQEDSAVYLCASSLAGTGPYEQYFGPGTRLTVT.

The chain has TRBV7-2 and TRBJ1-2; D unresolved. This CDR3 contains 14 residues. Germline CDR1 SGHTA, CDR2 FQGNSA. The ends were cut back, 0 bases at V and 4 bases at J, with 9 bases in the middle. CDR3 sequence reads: CASSLAEGPYGYTF. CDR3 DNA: TGTGCCAGCAGCTTAGCTGAGGGTCCCTATGGCTACACCTTC.

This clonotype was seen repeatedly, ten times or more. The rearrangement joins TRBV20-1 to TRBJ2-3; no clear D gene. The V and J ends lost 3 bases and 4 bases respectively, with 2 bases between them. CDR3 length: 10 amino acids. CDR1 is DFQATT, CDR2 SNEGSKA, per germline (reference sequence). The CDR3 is CSASPDTQYF. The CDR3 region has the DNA TGCAGTGCTAGCCCAGATACGCAGTATTTT.

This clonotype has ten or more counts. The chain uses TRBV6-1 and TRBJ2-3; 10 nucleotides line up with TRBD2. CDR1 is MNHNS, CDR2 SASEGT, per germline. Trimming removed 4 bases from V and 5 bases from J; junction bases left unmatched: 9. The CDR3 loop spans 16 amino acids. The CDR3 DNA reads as TGTGCCAGCAGTGCCCTTAGCGGGGGGCTCGGAGATACGCAGTATTTT. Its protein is CASSALSGGLGDTQYF.

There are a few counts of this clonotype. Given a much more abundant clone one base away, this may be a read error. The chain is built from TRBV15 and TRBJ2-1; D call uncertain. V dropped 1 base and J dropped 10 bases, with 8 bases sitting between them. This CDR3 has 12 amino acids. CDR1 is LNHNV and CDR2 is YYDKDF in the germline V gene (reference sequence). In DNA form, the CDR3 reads TGTGCCACCAGCAGAGGAACCCGAGAGCAGTTCTTC. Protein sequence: CATSRGTREQFF.

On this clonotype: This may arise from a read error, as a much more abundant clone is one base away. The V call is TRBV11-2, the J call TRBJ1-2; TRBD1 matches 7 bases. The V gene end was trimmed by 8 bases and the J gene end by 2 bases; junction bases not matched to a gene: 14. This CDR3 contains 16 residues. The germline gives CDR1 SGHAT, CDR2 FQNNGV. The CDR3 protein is CASGVSGTEPNYGYTF. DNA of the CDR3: TGTGCCAGCGGCGTTTCCGGGACAGAACCAAACTATGGCTACACCTTC. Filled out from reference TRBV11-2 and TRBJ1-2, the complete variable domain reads EAGVAQSPRYKIIEKRQSVAFWCNPISGHATLYWYQQILGQGPKLLIQFQNNGVVDDSQLPKDRFSAERLKGVDSTLKIQPAKLEDSAVYLCASGVSGTEPNYGYTFGSGTRLTVV.

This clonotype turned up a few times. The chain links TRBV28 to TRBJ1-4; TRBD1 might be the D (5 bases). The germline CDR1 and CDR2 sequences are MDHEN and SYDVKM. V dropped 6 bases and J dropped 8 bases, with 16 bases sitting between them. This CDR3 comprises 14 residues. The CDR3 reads CASSLGGPQEKLFF. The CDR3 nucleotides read TGTGCCAGCAGCCTTGGGGGACCCCAGGAAAAACTGTTTTTT.

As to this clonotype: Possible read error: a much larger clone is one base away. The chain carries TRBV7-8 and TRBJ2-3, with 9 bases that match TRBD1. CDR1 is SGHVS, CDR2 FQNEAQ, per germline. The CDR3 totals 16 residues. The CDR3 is CVSSLGYRGRTDTQYF. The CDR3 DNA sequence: TGTGTCAGCAGCTTAGGTTACAGGGGGCGAACAGATACGCAGTATTTT.

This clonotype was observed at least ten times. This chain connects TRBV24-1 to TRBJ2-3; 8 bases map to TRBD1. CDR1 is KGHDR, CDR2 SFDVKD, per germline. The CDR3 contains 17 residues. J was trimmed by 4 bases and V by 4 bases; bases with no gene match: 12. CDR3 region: CATSDTGQGQAADTQYF. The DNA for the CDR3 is TGTGCCACCAGTGACACTGGACAGGGACAAGCGGCAGATACGCAGTATTTT.

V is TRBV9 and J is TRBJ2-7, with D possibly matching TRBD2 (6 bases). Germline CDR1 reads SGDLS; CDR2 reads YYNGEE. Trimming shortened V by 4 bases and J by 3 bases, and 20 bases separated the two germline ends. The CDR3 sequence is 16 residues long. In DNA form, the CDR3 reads TGTGCCAGCAGCATCCCGGACCCACCGGAGGGCTACGAGCAGTACTTC. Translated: CASSIPDPPEGYEQYF.

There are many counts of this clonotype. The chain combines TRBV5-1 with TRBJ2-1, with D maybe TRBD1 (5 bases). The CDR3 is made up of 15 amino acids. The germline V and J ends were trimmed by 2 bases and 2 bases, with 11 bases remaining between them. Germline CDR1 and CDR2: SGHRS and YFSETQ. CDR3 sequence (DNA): TGCGCCAGCAGCTTTCTGGGGCGTGCCTACAATGAGCAGTTCTTC. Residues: CASSFLGRAYNEQFF.

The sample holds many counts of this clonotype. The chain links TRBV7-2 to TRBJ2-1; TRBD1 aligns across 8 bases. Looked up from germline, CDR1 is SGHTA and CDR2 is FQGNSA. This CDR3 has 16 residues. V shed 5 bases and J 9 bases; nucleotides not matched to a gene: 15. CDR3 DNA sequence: TGTGCCAGCAGCCCGGGTGGACAGGGAGAAGTGGGTGAGCAGTTCTTC. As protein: CASSPGGQGEVGEQFF. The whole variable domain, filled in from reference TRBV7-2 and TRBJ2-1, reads GAGVSQSPSNKVTEKGKDVELRCDPISGHTALYWYRQSLGQGLEFLIYFQGNSAPDKSGLPSDRFSAERTGGSVSTLTIQRTQQEDSAVYLCASSPGGQGEVGEQFFGPGTRLTVL.

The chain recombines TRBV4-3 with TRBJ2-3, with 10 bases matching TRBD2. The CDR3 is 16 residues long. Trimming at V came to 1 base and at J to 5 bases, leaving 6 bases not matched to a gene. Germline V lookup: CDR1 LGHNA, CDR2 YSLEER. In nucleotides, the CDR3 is TGCGCCAGCAGCCAAGGAGCGGGGGGGCGGGGAGATACGCAGTATTTT. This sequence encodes CASSQGAGGRGDTQYF.

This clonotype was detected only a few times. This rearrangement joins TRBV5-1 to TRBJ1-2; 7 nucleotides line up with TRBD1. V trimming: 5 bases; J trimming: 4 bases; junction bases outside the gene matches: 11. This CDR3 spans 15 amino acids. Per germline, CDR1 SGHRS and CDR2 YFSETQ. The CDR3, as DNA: TGCGCCAGCAGGTCGGGAGTACAGGGGACCTATGGCTACACCTTC. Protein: CASRSGVQGTYGYTF.

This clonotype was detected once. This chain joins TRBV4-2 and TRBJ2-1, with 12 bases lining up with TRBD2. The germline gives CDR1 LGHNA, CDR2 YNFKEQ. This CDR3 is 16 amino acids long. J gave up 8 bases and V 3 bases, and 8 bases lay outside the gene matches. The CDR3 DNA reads TGTGCCAGCAGCCAGGTGACTAGCGGGAGTGGCCATGAGCAGTTCTTC. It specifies CASSQVTSGSGHEQFF.